Following are 19 T cell receptor beta chains from one sample sequenced in a study of OX40 agonist ivuxolimab in advanced cancers. Sequenced by immunoSEQ multiplex PCR; TCRdb stores in-frame clones only, minus some. Counted here are 65,000 to 95,000 clones, about 90% occurring once; the ten biggest clones make up approximately 0.71%. The sequencing here drew on CD4+ or CD8+ T cells sorted from blood, taken in a trial of the OX40 agonist ivuxolimab. These receptors all stem from an adult with an advanced solid tumor such as melanoma, head and neck, liver or kidney cancer.

This clone was seen a few times. This rearrangement joins TRBV15 to TRBJ2-7; D is unresolved. The germline CDR1 and CDR2 sequences are LNHNV and YYDKDF (reference sequence). Trimming removed 0 bases from V and 2 bases from J, with 8 bases in between. The CDR3 contains 14 residues. The CDR3 DNA is TGTGCCACCAGCAGAGATCTTACGACCTACGAGCAGTACTTC. Translating gives CATSRDLTTYEQYF.

This clone has only a few counts. V gene TRBV7-8 combines with J gene TRBJ2-2; 8 bases fit TRBD2. Germline V CDR1 and CDR2: SGHVS, FQNEAQ. The CDR3 runs 14 residues. The trim removed 3 bases at V and 6 bases at J, leaving 3 bases unmatched. The CDR3 DNA follows: TGTGCCAGCAGCTTTCGGGAGGGCCCCGGGGAGCTGTTTTTT. It encodes CASSFREGPGELFF.

The chain links TRBV6-5 to TRBJ1-5; D possibly corresponds to TRBD1 (6 bases). Germline lookup yields CDR1 MNHEY and CDR2 SVGAGI. V shed 0 bases and J shed 6 bases, with 9 bases lying between them. The CDR3 loop spans 14 amino acids. The chain's CDR3 is CASSYSQGVQPQHF. CDR3 DNA: TGTGCCAGCAGTTACTCACAGGGTGTTCAGCCCCAGCATTTT.

The chain is built from TRBV14 and TRBJ2-5, with no clear D. This CDR3 has 14 residues. Trimming cost V 2 bases and J 1 base, with 8 bases left between them. Germline loops: CDR1 SGHDN, CDR2 FVKESK. CDR3 DNA: TGTGCCAGCAGCCAAATCGAAAGCCAAGAGACCCAGTACTTC. Its translation: CASSQIESQETQYF.

Comment on this clone: This CDR3 is also generated by other DNA sequences in the sample. The V call is TRBV7-9, the J call TRBJ2-3, with D unclear. From germline, CDR1 is SEHNR and CDR2 FQNEAQ (reference sequence). V was cut by 3 bases and J by 6 bases, with 4 bases left in between. The CDR3 length is 11 residues. This chain's CDR3 is CASSLADTQYF. The DNA of the CDR3 is TGTGCCAGCAGCTTGGCGGATACGCAGTATTTT.

This chain links TRBV6-6 with TRBJ2-7; D unclear. Germline CDR1 MNHNY, CDR2 SVGAGI (reference sequence). CDR3 length: 13 amino acids. The germline V and J ends were trimmed by 0 bases and 6 bases, with 9 bases remaining between them. CDR3 in DNA: TGTGCCAGCAGTTACTCCTCCGGAATCGAGCAGTACTTC. It yields the protein CASSYSSGIEQYF.

The V call is TRBV7-2, the J call TRBJ1-2, with a possible D match to TRBD1 (5 bases). Looked up from germline, CDR1 is SGHTA and CDR2 is FQGNSA. Trimming shortened V by 5 bases and J by 4 bases, and 14 bases separated the two germline ends. CDR3 length: 14 amino acids. In nucleotides, the CDR3 is TGTGCCAGCAGCAATGCCGGGACGGCCTATGGCTACACCTTC. This codes for CASSNAGTAYGYTF.

The rearrangement joins TRBV7-3 to TRBJ1-1; D call uncertain. The V end lost 5 bases, the J end lost 6 bases, and 16 bases lay between the germline ends. From germline, CDR1 is SGHTA and CDR2 FQGTGA. The CDR3 totals 14 residues. The DNA for the CDR3 is TGTGCCAGCAGCCCTGACCGCTGGCGGTCTGAAGCTTTCTTT. Its translation is CASSPDRWRSEAFF.

The rearrangement links TRBV7-8 to TRBJ2-4; D is uncertain. The length of the CDR3 is 14 residues. Trimming took off 5 bases at V and 0 bases at J, with 8 bases between the two ends. Germline CDR1 reads SGHVS; CDR2 reads FQNEAQ. CDR3 in amino acids: CASSLIIAKNIQYF. In DNA, the CDR3 is TGTGCCAGCAGCCTTATTATAGCCAAAAACATTCAGTACTTC.

The sample holds one count of this clone. The chain joins TRBV2 to TRBJ2-7; weak D call: TRBD1 (6 bases). The CDR3 is made up of 12 amino acids. The germline V gene encodes CDR1 SNHLY and CDR2 FYNNEI. V was trimmed by 5 bases and J by 3 bases, leaving 8 bases between them. CDR3 residues: CASSLDSYEQYF. CDR3 bases: TGTGCCAGCAGTTTGGACAGCTACGAGCAGTACTTC.

The V gene is TRBV11-3, the J gene TRBJ2-2; 9 bases are a match to TRBD1. The CDR3 extends over 16 amino acids. Germline values: CDR1 SGHNT, CDR2 YENEEA. Trimming took 6 bases from V and 5 from J; bases not matched to a gene: 10. Here the CDR3 DNA reads TGTGCCAGCAGTGGACCGGGACAGGGTGGGACCGGGGAGCTGTTTTTT. Translation gives CASSGPGQGGTGELFF.

As concerns this clone: A read error may account for a junction end that differs from germline. For the CDR3, the DNA is TGTGCCAGCAGTAGGAATAGGGAAAACAATGCGCAGTTCTTC. It codes for CASSRNRENNAQFF. J is TRBJ2-1 and V is TRBV2; the D is unclear. Germline CDR1 reads SNHLY; CDR2 reads FYNNEI. CDR3 length: 14 amino acids.

The V call is TRBV6-5, the J call TRBJ2-2, with D unresolved. Germline CDR1 is MNHEY and CDR2 is SVGAGI. Trimming stripped 4 bases from V and 2 bases from J, with 5 bases between. This CDR3 has 13 amino acids. Here the CDR3 DNA reads TGTGCCAGCAGTTTAACTAACACCGGGGAGCTGTTTTTT. Translation gives CASSLTNTGELFF.

This clone was recorded only once. The V call is TRBV5-4, the J call TRBJ2-1; D possibly corresponds to TRBD1 (6 bases). The germline CDR1 and CDR2 sequences are SGHNT and YYREEE (reference sequence). The CDR3 extends over 14 amino acids. The V end lost 0 bases, the J end lost 16 bases, and 20 bases lay between the germline ends. The CDR3 bases are TGTGCCAGCAGCTTGGGGGGAGAGGGGGAGCACCGTTTCTTC. It encodes CASSLGGEGEHRFF.

This clone was counted a single time. Written as DNA, the CDR3 is TGCGCCAGCAGCTTGACAGGGGCCAACGAGCAGTACTTC. It translates to CASSLTGANEQYF. The rearrangement uses TRBV5-1 and TRBJ2-7, with 7 bases fitting TRBD1. The CDR3 runs 13 residues. The germline V gene encodes CDR1 SGHRS and CDR2 YFSETQ. Losses at the gene ends were 1 base for V and 5 bases for J; bases not matched to a gene: 3.

The chain recombines TRBV6-5 with TRBJ1-1, with a possible D match to TRBD1 (5 bases). Trimming pared 6 bases from V and 6 bases from J, leaving 8 bases between. The CDR3 runs 11 residues. In germline, CDR1 is MNHEY, CDR2 SVGAGI. The CDR3 region is CASRSGAEAFF. CDR3 nucleotide sequence: TGTGCCAGCAGGTCGGGGGCTGAAGCTTTCTTT.

V gene TRBV9 combines with J gene TRBJ2-1, with D uncertain. Germline CDR1 and CDR2: SGDLS and YYNGEE. The CDR3 is made up of 12 amino acids. The V end lost 4 bases, the J end lost 8 bases, and 10 bases lay between the germline ends. CDR3 sequence (DNA): TGTGCCAGCAGCAGACTCCTATATGAGCAGTTCTTC. Translating it yields CASSRLLYEQFF. Together with reference TRBV9 and TRBJ2-1, the CDR3 gives the full variable domain: DSGVTQTPKHLITATGQRVTLRCSPRSGDLSVYWYQQSLDQGLQFLIQYYNGEERAKGNILERFSAQQFPDLHSELNLSSLELGDSALYFCASSRLLYEQFFGPGTRLTVL.

The gene calls are TRBV28 and TRBJ2-5; 7 positions match TRBD1. CDR1 is MDHEN and CDR2 is SYDVKM in the germline V gene. There are 13 residues in the CDR3. V shed 6 bases and J 7 bases; nucleotides not matched to a gene: 8. This chain's CDR3 is CASRNTGDATQYF. In nucleotides, the CDR3 is TGTGCCAGCAGAAATACAGGGGACGCGACCCAGTACTTC.

This sequence joins TRBV25-1 and TRBJ1-1, with 7 bases identical to TRBD1. Germline loops: CDR1 MGHDK, CDR2 SYGVNS. V trimming: 7 bases; J trimming: 7 bases; junction bases outside the gene matches: 9. The CDR3 length is 13 residues. In DNA, the CDR3 is TGTGCCAGCACCCAACGGACAGGAGATGAAGCTTTCTTT. Encoded protein: CASTQRTGDEAFF.